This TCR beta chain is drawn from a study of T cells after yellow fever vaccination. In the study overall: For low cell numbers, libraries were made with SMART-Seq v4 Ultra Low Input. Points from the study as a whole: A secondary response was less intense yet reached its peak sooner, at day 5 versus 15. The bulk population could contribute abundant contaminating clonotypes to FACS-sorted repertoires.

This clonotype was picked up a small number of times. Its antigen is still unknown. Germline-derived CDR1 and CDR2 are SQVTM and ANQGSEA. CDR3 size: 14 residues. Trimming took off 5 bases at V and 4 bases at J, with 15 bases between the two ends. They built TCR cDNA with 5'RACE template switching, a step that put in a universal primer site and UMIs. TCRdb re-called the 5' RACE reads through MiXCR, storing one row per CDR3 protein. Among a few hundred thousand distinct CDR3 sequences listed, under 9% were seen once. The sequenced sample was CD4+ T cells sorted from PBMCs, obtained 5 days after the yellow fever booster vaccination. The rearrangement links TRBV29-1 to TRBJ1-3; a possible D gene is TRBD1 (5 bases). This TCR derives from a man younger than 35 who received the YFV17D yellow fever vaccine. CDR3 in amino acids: CSVWIGTSGNTIYF. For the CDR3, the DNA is TGCAGCGTTTGGATCGGGACCTCGGGAAACACCATATATTTT.